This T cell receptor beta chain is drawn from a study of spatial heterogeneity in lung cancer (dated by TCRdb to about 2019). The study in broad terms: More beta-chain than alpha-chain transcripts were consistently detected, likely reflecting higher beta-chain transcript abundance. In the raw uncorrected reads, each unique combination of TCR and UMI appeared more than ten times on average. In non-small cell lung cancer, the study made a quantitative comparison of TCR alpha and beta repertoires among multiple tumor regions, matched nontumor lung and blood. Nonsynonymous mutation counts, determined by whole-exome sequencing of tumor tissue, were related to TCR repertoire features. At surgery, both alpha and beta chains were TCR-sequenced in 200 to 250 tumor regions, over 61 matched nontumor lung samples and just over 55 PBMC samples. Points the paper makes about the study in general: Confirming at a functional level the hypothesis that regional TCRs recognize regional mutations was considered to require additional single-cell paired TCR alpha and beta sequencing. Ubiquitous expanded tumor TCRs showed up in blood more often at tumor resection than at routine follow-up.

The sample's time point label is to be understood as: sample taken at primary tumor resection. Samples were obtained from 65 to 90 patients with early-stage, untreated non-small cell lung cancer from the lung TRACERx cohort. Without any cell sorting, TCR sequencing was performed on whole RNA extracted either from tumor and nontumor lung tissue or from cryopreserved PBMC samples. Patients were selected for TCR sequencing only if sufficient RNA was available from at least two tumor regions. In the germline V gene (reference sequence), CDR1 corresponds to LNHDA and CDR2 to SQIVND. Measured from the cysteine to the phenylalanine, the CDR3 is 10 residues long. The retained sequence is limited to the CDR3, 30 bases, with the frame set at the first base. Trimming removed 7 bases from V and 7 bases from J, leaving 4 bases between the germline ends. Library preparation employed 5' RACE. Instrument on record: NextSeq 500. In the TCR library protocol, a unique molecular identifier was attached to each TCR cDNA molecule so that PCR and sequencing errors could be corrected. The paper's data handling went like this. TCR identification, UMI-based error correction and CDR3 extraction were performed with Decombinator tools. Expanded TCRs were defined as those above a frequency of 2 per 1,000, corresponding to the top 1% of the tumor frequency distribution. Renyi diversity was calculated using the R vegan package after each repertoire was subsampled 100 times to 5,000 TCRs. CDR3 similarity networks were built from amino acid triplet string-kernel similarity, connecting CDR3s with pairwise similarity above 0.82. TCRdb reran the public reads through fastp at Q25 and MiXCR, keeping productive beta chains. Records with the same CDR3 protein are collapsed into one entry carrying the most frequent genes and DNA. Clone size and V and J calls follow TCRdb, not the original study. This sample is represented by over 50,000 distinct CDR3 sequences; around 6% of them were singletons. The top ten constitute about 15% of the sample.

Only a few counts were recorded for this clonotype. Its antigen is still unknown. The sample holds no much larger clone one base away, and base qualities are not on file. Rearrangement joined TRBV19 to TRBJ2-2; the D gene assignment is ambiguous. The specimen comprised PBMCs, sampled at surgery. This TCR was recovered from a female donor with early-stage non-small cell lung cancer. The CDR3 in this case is CASKGGELFF. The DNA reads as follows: TGTGCCAGTAAAGGCGGGGAGCTGTTTTTT.